This TCR beta chain was identified in a study of ipilimumab plus nivolumab after autologous stem cell transplantation. The germline CDR1 and CDR2 sequences are MGHRA and YSYEKL. V was cut by 0 bases and J by 5 bases, with 7 bases left in between. This CDR3 comprises 13 residues. This clone was counted only a few times. Clones were sequenced by immunoSEQ multiplex PCR, and TCRdb holds only the in-frame ones, with some missing. This sample has about 13,000 clones; about 80% occur once, and the top ten carry approximately 17%. The clonotype was recovered from a male donor with diffuse large B-cell lymphoma. Sequencing was performed on PBMCs, taken in a trial of ipilimumab plus nivolumab as post-transplant consolidation. The chain employs TRBV4-1 and TRBJ1-1; D unclear. The CDR3 loop reads CASSQEAETEAFF. The CDR3 DNA follows: TGCGCCAGCAGCCAAGAAGCGGAAACTGAAGCTTTCTTT.